The 8 T cell receptor beta chains below were found in one sample sequenced in a study of blood T cells in healthy people across ages. Combining a sample-barcoded 5' primer with a J-beta primer mix, a second PCR ran for roughly 7 to 12 cycles. TCRdb analysed the 5' RACE reads with MiXCR anew, one entry per CDR3 protein. Among 780,000 or so distinct CDR3 sequences listed, around 25% were seen once. The same sample was also used in a study of T cells of mothers and their children.

Input material: blood. The receptors here all came from a boy between 10 and 17 years old in good health.

The chain is built from TRBV6-6 and TRBJ2-1; 7 bases are shared with TRBD2. The CDR3 totals 15 residues. V lost 0 bases to trimming and J lost 5 bases; unmatched junction nucleotides: 4. The germline gives CDR1 MNHNY, CDR2 SVGAGI (reference sequence). The DNA of the CDR3 is TGTGCCAGCAGTTACTCGAGGCTAGCGGACAATGAGCAGTTCTTC. It encodes CASSYSRLADNEQFF.

The V and J genes are TRBV20-1 and TRBJ2-5; 10 bases agree with TRBD2. The J call is doubtful: the DNA matches TRBJ2-7 better. This CDR3 spans 16 amino acids. Germline CDR1 is DFQATT and CDR2 is SNEGSKA (reference sequence). The chain's CDR3 is CSASDTSGRASYEQYF. In DNA form, the CDR3 reads TGCAGTGCTAGTGACACGAGCGGGAGGGCTTCCTACGAGCAGTACTTC.

This clonotype appeared a few times. The chain combines TRBV28 with TRBJ2-4; D uncertain. The V and J ends lost 5 bases and 5 bases respectively, with 10 bases between them. This CDR3 contains 13 residues. Germline V gene sequence: CDR1 MDHEN, CDR2 SYDVKM. The CDR3 reads CASSLPKENIQYF. DNA of the CDR3: TGTGCCAGCAGTCTCCCCAAGGAAAACATTCAGTACTTC. The entire variable domain, with the rest obtained from reference TRBV28 and TRBJ2-4, is as follows: DVKVTQSSRYLVKRTGEKVFLECVQDMDHENMFWYRQDPGLGLRLIYFSYDVKMKEKGDIPEGYSVSREKKERFSLILESASTNQTSMYLCASSLPKENIQYFGAGTRLSVL.

This clonotype was observed a handful of times. The chain links TRBV29-1 to TRBJ2-5; TRBD2 matches 7 bases. CDR1 and CDR2 from the germline V gene are SQVTM and ANQGSEA. The CDR3 is made up of 13 amino acids. J gave up 4 bases and V 2 bases, and 4 bases lay outside the gene matches. For the CDR3, the DNA is TGCAGCGTTGAACTCCGACTAGCAGAGACCCAGTACTTC. Encoded protein: CSVELRLAETQYF. Variable domain in full (rest from reference TRBV29-1 and TRBJ2-5): SAVISQKPSRDICQRGTSLTIQCQVDSQVTMMFWYRQQPGQSLTLIATANQGSEATYESGFVIDKFPISRPNLTFSTLTVSNMSPEDSSIYLCSVELRLAETQYFGPGTRLLVL.

The chain couples TRBV7-8 to TRBJ2-5; D is unclear. The DNA end favors TRBJ2-7, so the J call may be wrong. The germline V gene encodes CDR1 SGHVS and CDR2 FQNEAQ. The CDR3 runs to 15 residues. CDR3 amino acids: CASSPRVGLSGEQYF. CDR3 bases: TGTGCCAGCAGCCCCAGAGTCGGTTTGAGTGGCGAGCAGTACTTC.

This clonotype occurred a few times. The J gene is TRBJ2-5, the V gene TRBV20-1, with 8 nucleotides matching TRBD1. V lost 5 bases and J lost 5; bases outside the gene matches: 10. CDR1 is DFQATT, CDR2 SNEGSKA, per germline (reference sequence). This CDR3 spans 14 amino acids. The CDR3 coding sequence is TGCAGTGCTCTCCGGACAGGGAGAGGGGAGACCCAGTACTTC. Translation gives CSALRTGRGETQYF.

This clonotype has just a few counts. The V call is TRBV4-2, the J call TRBJ2-4; no reliable D call. The V end was cut by 1 base, the J end by 7 bases, with 5 bases between. The V gene's germline CDR1 is LGHNA and CDR2 YNFKEQ. The CDR3 totals 12 residues. CDR3 sequence (DNA): TGTGCCAGCAGCCAAGGTCTGAACATTCAGTACTTC. As protein: CASSQGLNIQYF.

The rearrangement uses TRBV5-1 and TRBJ1-1; D is unresolved. CDR1 and CDR2 (germline): SGHRS, YFSETQ. Trimming cost V 1 base and J 6 bases, with 10 bases left between them. This CDR3 is built from 13 residues. CDR3: CASSLSSGSEAFF. CDR3 sequence (DNA): TGCGCCAGCAGCTTGAGTTCCGGGTCTGAAGCTTTCTTT.